The clone carrying this TCR beta chain was observed a few times. Its antigen is not identified. The germline CDR1 and CDR2 sequences are SQVTM and ANQGSEA. This CDR3 has 14 residues. This entry belongs to a study of post-analysis software for immune sequencing data. Overall study: Multiple sclerosis in the patients followed relapsing-remitting, secondary progressive and progressive-relapsing courses.

General study points: Batch-mates among the samples co-clustered strongly by F measure. Five TRBV segments, TRBV5-6, TRBV5-1 and TRBV20-1 among them, were found more frequent in patients than controls. Patients with multiple sclerosis recorded significantly lower normalized Chao1 diversity than controls, the study found.

Each TCR beta cDNA library carried unique molecular identifiers. Using its own MiXCR run on the PCR reads, TCRdb lists one record per CDR3 protein. The sample carries 550,000 to 700,000 distinct CDR3 sequences, around 40% recorded once. This receptor was taken from a girl aged 5-17 years with multiple sclerosis. This chain joins TRBV29-1 and TRBJ2-4; maybe TRBD2 (6 bases). The DNA end is more similar to TRBJ2-7, so the J call may be wrong. The sequenced material came from blood. CDR3 loop: CSVAGSHRKYEQYF. In DNA form, the CDR3 reads TGCAGCGTAGCCGGGAGTCATAGAAAATACGAGCAGTACTTC.